One and the same sample provided the 22 T cell receptor beta chains below, sequenced in a study of T cell responses to AZD1222 COVID-19 vaccine (dated by TCRdb to the early 2020s). The library was generated by the immunoSEQ multiplex PCR assay. The clones in this table, taken by TCRdb from immuneACCESS, are in-frame only. Not every clone is retained; where verified, under half of the shortfall comes from an unresolved V gene, and the cause of the rest is unknown. The sample yields roughly 100,000 clones; about nine tenths were counted once. The ten largest account for over 40% of the sample. This sample's time point label indicates: baseline before first vaccination. The sequencing here drew on peripheral blood, taken on day 0 of AZD1222 vaccination. Receptors were obtained from an adult in good health.

The chain employs TRBV6-2 or TRBV6-3 and TRBJ2-1; TRBD2 might be the D (5 bases). Germline lookup yields CDR1 MNHEY and CDR2 SVGEGT. V was shortened by 5 bases and J by 1 base, with 12 bases between the two germline ends. This CDR3 comprises 15 residues. The CDR3 loop is CASSNPGRSYNEQFF. The CDR3 DNA reads TGTGCCAGCAGTAACCCGGGAAGGTCCTACAATGAGCAGTTCTTC.

This clone has more than one count but fewer than ten. This rearrangement joins TRBV28 to TRBJ2-2, with D perhaps assigned TRBD1 or TRBD2 (5 bases each). CDR3 length: 15 residues. CDR1 is MDHEN and CDR2 is SYDVKM in the germline V gene. V shed 7 bases and J shed 8 bases, with 20 bases lying between them. CDR3 sequence reads: CASTLTGPPGGELFF. The CDR3 DNA is TGTGCCAGCACCCTAACGGGACCACCGGGAGGGGAGCTGTTTTTT.

V is TRBV3-1 (or the pseudogene TRBV3-2) and J is TRBJ2-7, with unresolved D. CDR1 is LGHDT, CDR2 YNNKEL, per germline (reference sequence). The CDR3 is 12 amino acids. The V end was cut by 2 bases, the J end by 5 bases, with 7 bases between. CDR3 in DNA: TGTGCCAGCAGCCAACGGCCACACGAGCAGTACTTC. This gives the protein CASSQRPHEQYF.

The rearrangement uses TRBV5-4 and TRBJ1-4; D uncertain. Looked up from germline, CDR1 is SGHNT and CDR2 is YYREEE (reference sequence). Trimming removed 0 bases from V and 4 bases from J, with 7 bases in between. The length of the CDR3 is 14 residues. CDR3 sequence reads: CASSLGTNNEKLFF. CDR3 DNA: TGTGCCAGCAGCTTGGGCACGAATAATGAAAAACTGTTTTTT.

This chain links TRBV28 with TRBJ1-2, with 8 bases fitting TRBD1. CDR3 length: 11 residues. The germline gives CDR1 MDHEN, CDR2 SYDVKM. V shed 8 bases, J shed 7 bases, and the junction held 3 bases outside the gene matches. For the CDR3, the DNA is TGTGCCAGCGCAGGGGGCGGTGGCTACACCTTC. It specifies CASAGGGGYTF.

This chain uses TRBV7-9 with TRBJ1-5; 7 nucleotides align to TRBD1. The CDR3 extends over 14 amino acids. The V gene end was trimmed by 4 bases and the J gene end by 6 bases; junction bases not matched to a gene: 6. Germline loops: CDR1 SEHNR, CDR2 FQNEAQ (reference sequence). CDR3 sequence (DNA): TGTGCCAGCAGCTATGACAGGGTAGGTCAGCCCCAGCATTTT. It translates to CASSYDRVGQPQHF.

This chain links TRBV5-1 with TRBJ1-4; D is perhaps TRBD1 (5 bases). Germline V lookup: CDR1 SGHRS, CDR2 YFSETQ. The V gene lost 4 bases and the J gene lost 0 bases, with 16 bases spanning the gap. The length of the CDR3 is 17 residues. The DNA for the CDR3 is TGCGCCAGCAGCGCCACAGGTGTAATGTCAACTAATGAAAAACTGTTTTTT. Amino acid sequence: CASSATGVMSTNEKLFF.

This rearrangement joins TRBV28 to TRBJ2-3; tentatively, D is TRBD1 (5 bases). The V gene's germline CDR1 is MDHEN and CDR2 SYDVKM. V was trimmed by 6 bases and J by 2 bases, leaving 12 bases between them. The CDR3 length is 14 residues. The CDR3: CASSRQIVTDTQYF. CDR3 coding DNA: TGTGCCAGCAGCCGACAGATTGTCACAGATACGCAGTATTTT. The complete variable domain, with remaining parts taken from reference TRBV28 and TRBJ2-3, reads DVKVTQSSRYLVKRTGEKVFLECVQDMDHENMFWYRQDPGLGLRLIYFSYDVKMKEKGDIPEGYSVSREKKERFSLILESASTNQTSMYLCASSRQIVTDTQYFGPGTRLTVL.

The gene calls are TRBV11-2 and TRBJ2-7; 8 bases align to TRBD1. V was pared by 5 bases and J by 2 bases, with 5 bases of the junction left unmatched. The CDR3 has 14 amino acids. Per the germline V gene, CDR1 is SGHAT and CDR2 is FQNNGV. CDR3 DNA sequence: TGTGCCAGCAGCACCCACAGGGGGACCTACGAGCAGTACTTC. As protein: CASSTHRGTYEQYF.

This chain connects TRBV7-6 to TRBJ2-1; D gene unclear. Germline values: CDR1 SGHVS, CDR2 FNYEAQ. The CDR3 contains 11 residues. Trimming took 1 base from V and 8 from J, leaving 3 bases between them. The CDR3 bases are TGTGCCAGCAGCTTAGTGGATGAGCAGTTCTTC. Translation gives CASSLVDEQFF.

The genes are TRBV10-2 and TRBJ2-5; 9 bases match TRBD2. CDR3 size: 12 residues. Per germline, CDR1 WSHSY and CDR2 SAAADI. The junction had 0 bases not matched to a gene; V was cut back by 6 bases and J by 4 bases. CDR3 nucleotides: TGCGCCAGCAGAGCGGGGGGAGAGACCCAGTACTTC. Encoded protein: CASRAGGETQYF.

The V gene is TRBV15, the J gene TRBJ2-3; 9 bases align to TRBD2. Germline V gives CDR1 LNHNV, CDR2 YYDKDF (reference sequence). J lost 2 bases, V lost 5 bases, and 5 bases had no gene match. The CDR3 covers 15 residues. The chain's CDR3 is CATSLTSGNTDTQYF. The CDR3 DNA sequence: TGTGCCACCAGCTTGACTAGCGGAAACACAGATACGCAGTATTTT.

This clone was counted a single time. The J gene is TRBJ1-1, the V gene TRBV7-2; a possible D gene is TRBD1 (6 bases). V lost 1 base, J lost 5 bases, and 17 bases lay in between. The length of the CDR3 is 16 residues. Per the germline V gene, CDR1 is SGHTA and CDR2 is FQGNSA. For the CDR3, the DNA is TGTGCCAGCAGCTTAGTTGCGAGGGGGGCTCCTACTGAAGCTTTCTTT. Encoded protein: CASSLVARGAPTEAFF.

The chain couples TRBV6-2 or TRBV6-3 to TRBJ2-1; D unresolved. The V end lost 2 bases, the J end lost 12 bases, and 8 bases lay between the germline ends. The CDR3 is 11 residues long. The germline CDR1 and CDR2 sequences are MNHEY and SVGEGT. For the CDR3, the DNA is TGTGCCAGCAGTTACGGAGAGACGCAGTTCTTC. Residues: CASSYGETQFF.

CDR3 in amino acids: CASGTGQGAWDTQYF. Written as DNA, the CDR3 is TGTGCTAGTGGTACCGGACAGGGGGCGTGGGATACGCAGTATTTT. J is TRBJ2-3 and V is TRBV12-5; 11 nucleotides align to TRBD1. The V segment lost 5 bases and the J segment 6 bases; nucleotides outside the gene matches: 7. The CDR3 is 15 residues long. Per the germline V gene, CDR1 is LGHNT and CDR2 is FRNRAP.

The V call is TRBV11-2, the J call TRBJ2-1; 12 nucleotides align to TRBD2. The V segment lost 1 base and the J segment 4 bases; nucleotides outside the gene matches: 5. The CDR3 totals 17 residues. CDR1 and CDR2 (germline): SGHAT, FQNNGV. The CDR3 region is CASSLAGTSGQYNEQFF. The CDR3, as DNA: TGTGCCAGCAGCTTAGCCGGGACTAGCGGGCAATACAATGAGCAGTTCTTC. The complete variable domain, with remaining parts taken from reference TRBV11-2 and TRBJ2-1, reads EAGVAQSPRYKIIEKRQSVAFWCNPISGHATLYWYQQILGQGPKLLIQFQNNGVVDDSQLPKDRFSAERLKGVDSTLKIQPAKLEDSAVYLCASSLAGTSGQYNEQFFGPGTRLTVL.

This rearrangement joins TRBV5-1 to TRBJ1-1, with D perhaps TRBD1 (5 bases). The CDR3 is 12 residues long. Germline V lookup: CDR1 SGHRS, CDR2 YFSETQ. The V end was cut by 4 bases, the J end by 6 bases, with 10 bases between. The CDR3 sequence: CASSPQGSEAFF. The CDR3 DNA reads as TGCGCCAGCAGCCCCCAGGGCTCTGAAGCTTTCTTT. The entire variable domain, with the rest obtained from reference TRBV5-1 and TRBJ1-1, is as follows: KAGVTQTPRYLIKTRGQQVTLSCSPISGHRSVSWYQQTPGQGLQFLFEYFSETQRNKGNFPGRFSGRQFSNSRSEMNVSTLELGDSALYLCASSPQGSEAFFGQGTRLTVV.

The V gene is TRBV13, the J gene TRBJ2-7; 9 nucleotides align to TRBD2. CDR1 is PRHDT, CDR2 FYEKMQ, per germline (reference sequence). With 4 bases clipped from V and 1 base from J, the junction kept 2 bases outside the gene matches. CDR3 length: 14 residues. The CDR3 spells CASSYSGSSYEQYF. Written as DNA, the CDR3 is TGTGCCAGCAGCTATAGCGGGAGTTCCTACGAGCAGTACTTC.

V and J are TRBV28 and TRBJ1-2, with D possibly TRBD1 on 5 matching bases. Per the germline V gene, CDR1 is MDHEN and CDR2 is SYDVKM. CDR3 length: 15 amino acids. V lost 6 bases and J 4 bases, leaving 18 bases between the germline ends. The CDR3 is CASSIRIGALYGYTF. The CDR3 DNA reads TGTGCCAGCAGCATAAGGATAGGGGCACTCTATGGCTACACCTTC.

The V gene is TRBV19, the J gene TRBJ2-7, with D unresolved. CDR1 LNHDA and CDR2 SQIVND come from the germline V gene (reference sequence). The CDR3 length is 14 residues. V lost 3 bases and J lost 3, with 12 bases in between. The CDR3 DNA reads TGTGCCAGTAGTATGGTGGCGGATATCTACGAGCAGTACTTC. It is translated as CASSMVADIYEQYF.

In nucleotides, the CDR3 is TGCGCCAGCAGCTTGGGAGAGACAATTAGCAATGAGCAGTTCTTC. Translation gives CASSLGETISNEQFF. The chain employs TRBV5-1 and TRBJ2-1; D call uncertain. V was cut by 0 bases and J by 6 bases, with 13 bases left in between. This CDR3 region has 15 residues. Germline lookup yields CDR1 SGHRS and CDR2 YFSETQ.

The J gene is TRBJ2-7, the V gene TRBV14; TRBD2 is a possible D gene (5 bases). Germline assignment: CDR1 SGHDN and CDR2 FVKESK. The CDR3 has 14 amino acids. V was pared by 4 bases and J by 3 bases, with 13 bases between. CDR3: CASSRPGFGYEQYF. As DNA, the CDR3 is TGTGCCAGCAGCCGACCGGGATTCGGCTACGAGCAGTACTTC.